Detailed here is one T cell receptor beta chain. Its target is unknown. The sample comes from a study of cytomegalovirus exposure and HLA in healthy donors. Nominally healthy donors were sampled, though unrecorded immune exposures were likely. The PCR employed 60 Vbeta primers together with 13 Jbeta primers. Some clones are missing from TCRdb's copy, which holds only in-frame ones; the method was immunoSEQ multiplex PCR. The sample consists of around 200,000 clones, under 80% of them appearing once. V lost 4 bases to trimming and J lost 8 bases; unmatched junction nucleotides: 20. The CDR3 extends over 20 amino acids. Germline V gene lookup returns CDR1 LGHNA and CDR2 YSLEER. Overall study findings and caveats: Among donors in an Asian-associated ancestry cluster, a later analysis reportedly found fewer N-insertions than the roughly 670-donor mean. The records held CMV serostatus as the only immune exposure information. Accurate prediction of HLA-A and HLA-B alleles (for most subjects) was reportedly achieved from TCR beta sequences.

The sequencing input was PBMCs. The origin of this receptor is a man in his forties or fifties in good health and CMV-seronegative. The chain employs TRBV4-3 and TRBJ2-1; 13 bases fit TRBD2. The CDR3 here is CASSPEGGLAGVGAYYEQFF. DNA for the CDR3: TGCGCCAGCAGCCCGGAGGGAGGACTAGCGGGAGTAGGGGCATACTATGAGCAGTTCTTC.